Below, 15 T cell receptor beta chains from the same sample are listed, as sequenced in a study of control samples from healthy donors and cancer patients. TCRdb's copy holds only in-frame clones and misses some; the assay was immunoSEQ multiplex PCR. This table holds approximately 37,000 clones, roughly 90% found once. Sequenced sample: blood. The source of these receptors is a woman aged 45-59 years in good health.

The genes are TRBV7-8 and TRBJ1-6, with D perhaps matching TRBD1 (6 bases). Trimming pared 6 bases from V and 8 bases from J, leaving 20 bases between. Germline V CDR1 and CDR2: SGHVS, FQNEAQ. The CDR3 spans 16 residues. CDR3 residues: CASRHSFSGEDSPLHF. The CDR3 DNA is TGTGCCAGCAGGCACTCCTTCTCAGGGGAGGATTCACCCCTCCACTTT. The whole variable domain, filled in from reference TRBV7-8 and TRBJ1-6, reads GAGVSQSPRYKVAKRGQDVALRCDPISGHVSLFWYQQALGQGPEFLTYFQNEAQLDKSGLPSDRFFAERPEGSVSTLKIQRTQQEDSAVYLCASRHSFSGEDSPLHFGNGTRLTVT.

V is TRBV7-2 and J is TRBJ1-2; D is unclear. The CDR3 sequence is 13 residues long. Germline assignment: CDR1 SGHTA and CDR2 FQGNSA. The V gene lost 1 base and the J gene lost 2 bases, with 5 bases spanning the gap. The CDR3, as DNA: TGTGCCAGCAGCTTAGAAGGGAACTATGGCTACACCTTC. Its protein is CASSLEGNYGYTF.

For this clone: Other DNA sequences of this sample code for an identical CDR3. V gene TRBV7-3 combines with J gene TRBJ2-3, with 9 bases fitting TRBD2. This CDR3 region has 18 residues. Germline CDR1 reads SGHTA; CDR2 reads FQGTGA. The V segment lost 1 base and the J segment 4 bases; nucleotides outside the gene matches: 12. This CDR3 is CASSLRAGGPFFADTQYF. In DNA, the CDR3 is TGTGCCAGCAGCTTAAGGGCGGGGGGGCCCTTTTTTGCAGATACGCAGTATTTT.

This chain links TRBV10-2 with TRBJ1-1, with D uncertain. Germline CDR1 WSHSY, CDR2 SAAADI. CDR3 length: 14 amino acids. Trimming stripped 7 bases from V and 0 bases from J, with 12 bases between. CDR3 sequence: CASKRRAMNTEAFF. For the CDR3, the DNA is TGCGCCAGCAAGCGACGGGCTATGAACACTGAAGCTTTCTTT.

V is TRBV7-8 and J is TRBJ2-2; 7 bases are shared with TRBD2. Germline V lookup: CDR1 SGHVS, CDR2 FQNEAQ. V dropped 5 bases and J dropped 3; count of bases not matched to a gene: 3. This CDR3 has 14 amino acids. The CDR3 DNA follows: TGTGCCAGCAGCACGGGGGGTTACACCGGGGAGCTGTTTTTT. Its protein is CASSTGGYTGELFF.

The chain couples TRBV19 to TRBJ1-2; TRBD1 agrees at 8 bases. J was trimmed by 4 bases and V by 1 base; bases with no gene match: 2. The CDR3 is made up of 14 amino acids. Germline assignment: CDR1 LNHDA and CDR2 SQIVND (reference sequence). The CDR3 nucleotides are TGTGCCAGTAGTATAGTCGGACAGGGCTATGGCTACACCTTC. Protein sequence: CASSIVGQGYGYTF.

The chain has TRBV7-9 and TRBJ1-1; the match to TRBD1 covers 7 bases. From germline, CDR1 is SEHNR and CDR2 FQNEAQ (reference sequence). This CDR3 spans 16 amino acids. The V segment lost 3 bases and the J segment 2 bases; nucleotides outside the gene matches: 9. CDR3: CASSFSFRDRNTEAFF. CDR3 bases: TGTGCCAGCAGCTTTAGTTTCCGGGACAGAAACACTGAAGCTTTCTTT.

The CDR3 protein is CASRKGSSGNTIYF. In DNA, the CDR3 is TGTGCCAGCAGGAAGGGGTCCTCTGGAAACACCATATATTTT. V and J are TRBV25-1 and TRBJ1-3, with a possible D match to TRBD1 (5 bases). Germline V CDR1 and CDR2: MGHDK, SYGVNS. The CDR3 consists of 14 residues. The V end was cut by 6 bases, the J end by 0 bases, with 9 bases between.

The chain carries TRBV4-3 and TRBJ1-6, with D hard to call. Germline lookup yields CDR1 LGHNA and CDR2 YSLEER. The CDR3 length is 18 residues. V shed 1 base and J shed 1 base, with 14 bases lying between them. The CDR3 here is CASSQGGIGISYNSPLHF. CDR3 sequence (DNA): TGCGCCAGCAGCCAAGGCGGGATTGGGATATCCTATAATTCACCCCTCCACTTT.

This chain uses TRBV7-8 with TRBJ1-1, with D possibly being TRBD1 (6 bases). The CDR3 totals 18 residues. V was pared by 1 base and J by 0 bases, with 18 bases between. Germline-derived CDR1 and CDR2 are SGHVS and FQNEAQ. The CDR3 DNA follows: TGTGCCAGCAGCTTAGTAATCGGGGGGCGCGGAATGAACACTGAAGCTTTCTTT. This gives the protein CASSLVIGGRGMNTEAFF.

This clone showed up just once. CDR3 protein: CASSSIAGGPDTQYF. The CDR3 DNA sequence: TGTGCCAGCAGCTCGATAGCGGGGGGCCCAGATACGCAGTATTTT. The J gene is TRBJ2-3, the V gene TRBV7-2, with 10 bases fitting TRBD2. V gave up 4 bases and J gave up 4 bases; unmatched junction bases: 5. Germline lookup yields CDR1 SGHTA and CDR2 FQGNSA. The CDR3 runs 15 residues.

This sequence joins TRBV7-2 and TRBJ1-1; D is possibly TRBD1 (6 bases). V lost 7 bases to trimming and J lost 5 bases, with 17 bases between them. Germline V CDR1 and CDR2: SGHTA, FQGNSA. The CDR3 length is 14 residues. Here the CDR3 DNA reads TGTGCCAGCATAAAGGTGGGGGGGGCGACTGAAGCTTTCTTT. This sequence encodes CASIKVGGATEAFF.

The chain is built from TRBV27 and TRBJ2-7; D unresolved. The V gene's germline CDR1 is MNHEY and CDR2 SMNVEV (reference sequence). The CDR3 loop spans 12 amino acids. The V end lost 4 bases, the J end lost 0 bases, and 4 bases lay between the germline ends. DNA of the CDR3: TGTGCCAGCAGTTCCTCCTCCTACGAGCAGTACTTC. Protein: CASSSSSYEQYF.

In DNA form, the CDR3 reads TGTGCCAGCAGGGCTTACAGGGGGCGAGAGCAGTACTTC. Encoded protein: CASRAYRGREQYF. The chain links TRBV2 to TRBJ2-7; 9 bases fit TRBD1. There are 13 residues in the CDR3. J lost 7 bases, V lost 6 bases, and 7 bases had no gene match. Germline V gene data show CDR1 as SNHLY and CDR2 as FYNNEI.

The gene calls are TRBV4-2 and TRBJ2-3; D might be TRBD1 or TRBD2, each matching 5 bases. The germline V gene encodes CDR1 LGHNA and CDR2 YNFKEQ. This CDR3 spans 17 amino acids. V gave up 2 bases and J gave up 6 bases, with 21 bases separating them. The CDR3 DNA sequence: TGTGCCAGCAGCCAACCGGGGCCTCAGTCTTTCGGTGATACGCAGTATTTT. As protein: CASSQPGPQSFGDTQYF.